This TCR beta chain was observed in a study of T cells in Graves' hyperthyroidism and ophthalmopathy. The CDR3 has 14 residues. Trimming took off 1 base at V and 3 bases at J, with 7 bases between the two ends. The V gene's germline CDR1 is SGHAT and CDR2 FQDESV (reference sequence). There were TCR beta CDR3 regions amplified from RNA transcripts. First-round RT-PCR with HTBI primers amplified the TCR CDR3 region. TCRdb passed the multiplex PCR reads through MiXCR, listing each CDR3 protein once. The data contain over 250,000 distinct CDR3 sequences, 25% of them singletons. The TCR was taken from a man between 40 and 49 years old with Graves' hyperthyroidism that later progressed to Graves' ophthalmopathy. This sequence joins TRBV11-1 and TRBJ1-5; D remains ambiguous. The sequenced sample consisted of blood. The CDR3 DNA reads TGTGCCAGCAGCTTAGGGCCGGTCAATCAGCCCCAGCATTTT. This translates into CASSLGPVNQPQHF.